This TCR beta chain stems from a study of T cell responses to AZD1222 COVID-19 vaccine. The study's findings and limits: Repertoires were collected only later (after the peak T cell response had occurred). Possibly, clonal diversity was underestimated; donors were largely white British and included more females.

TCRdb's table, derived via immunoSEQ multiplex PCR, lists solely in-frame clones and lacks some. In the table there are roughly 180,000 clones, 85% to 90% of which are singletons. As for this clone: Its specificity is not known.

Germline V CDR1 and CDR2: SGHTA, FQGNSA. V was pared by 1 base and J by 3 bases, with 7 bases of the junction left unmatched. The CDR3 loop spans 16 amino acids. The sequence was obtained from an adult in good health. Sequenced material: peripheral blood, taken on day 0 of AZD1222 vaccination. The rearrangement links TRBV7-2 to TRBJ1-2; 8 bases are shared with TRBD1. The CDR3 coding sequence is TGTGCCAGCAGCTTAGGGTGGGCAGGGGGCCACTATGGCTACACCTTC. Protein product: CASSLGWAGGHYGYTF.